This is a list of T cell receptor beta chains from one sample in a study of blood T cells in healthy people across ages. MiXCR, applied by TCRdb to the 5' RACE reads, yields one record per CDR3 protein. This table holds about 1.8 million distinct CDR3 sequences, about 49% found once. Sequenced sample: blood. These receptors were collected from a woman aged 40-49 years in good health. Both conserved end residues are part of each CDR3. Each record gives: CDR3 DNA, CDR3 protein, D gene, clone size, V gene, J gene. D genes are given only for firm matches. Not every row has a clone size; where given, it reads once, few, many or a size class.

CDR3nt: TGCGCCAGCAGCCAAAATGGAGGTGGGAATCAGCCCCAGCATTTT
CDR3aa: CASSQNGGGNQPQHF
d_gene: .
abundance: .
v_gene: TRBV4-3
j_gene: TRBJ1-5

CDR3nt: TGTGCCAGCAGCCAAGGGACTCGGGGAAGCTCCTACAATGAGCAGTTCTTC
CDR3aa: CASSQGTRGSSYNEQFF
d_gene: .
abundance: .
v_gene: TRBV4-2
j_gene: TRBJ2-1

CDR3nt: TGCAGTGCTAGAGATACAGGGTACGATGAGCAGTACTTC
CDR3aa: CSARDTGYDEQYF
d_gene: .
abundance: .
v_gene: TRBV20-1
j_gene: TRBJ2-7

CDR3nt: TGTGCCAGCAGCCCATTCCGGGTGGACCAAGAGACCCAGTACTTC
CDR3aa: CASSPFRVDQETQYF
d_gene: .
abundance: few
v_gene: TRBV28
j_gene: TRBJ2-5

CDR3nt: TGTGCCAGCAGTTTAGTGACAGGGATCTATGGCTACACCTTC
CDR3aa: CASSLVTGIYGYTF
d_gene: TRBD1
abundance: .
v_gene: TRBV28
j_gene: TRBJ1-2

CDR3nt: TGTGCCAGCAGCCCCGTAATTGGAGATACGCAGTATTTT
CDR3aa: CASSPVIGDTQYF
d_gene: .
abundance: .
v_gene: TRBV7-9
j_gene: TRBJ2-3

CDR3nt: TGTGCCAGCACCCAAGACAGGGGGATTTCTGGCTACACCTTC
CDR3aa: CASTQDRGISGYTF
d_gene: TRBD1
abundance: .
v_gene: TRBV28
j_gene: TRBJ1-2

CDR3nt: TGTGCCAGCAGCAAATCCGGGGCGGGGGGGCCTACAGATACGCAGTATTTT
CDR3aa: CASSKSGAGGPTDTQYF
d_gene: TRBD2
abundance: few
v_gene: TRBV7-2
j_gene: TRBJ2-3

CDR3nt: TGCAGCGTCGATCCTATTCTAGGACAGGGGGCAACTGAAGCTTTCTTT
CDR3aa: CSVDPILGQGATEAFF
d_gene: TRBD1
abundance: .
v_gene: TRBV29-1
j_gene: TRBJ1-1

CDR3nt: TGTGCCAGCAGCTTAGCGCGGCTTAAGGAGACCGGTGGGGAGCAGTACTTC
CDR3aa: CASSLARLKETGGEQYF
d_gene: .
abundance: .
v_gene: TRBV7-2
j_gene: TRBJ2-7

CDR3nt: TGTGCCAGCAGCCCCGGGACAGGGGCCTGGGAGCAGTACTTC
CDR3aa: CASSPGTGAWEQYF
d_gene: TRBD1
abundance: .
v_gene: TRBV11-2
j_gene: TRBJ2-4

CDR3nt: TGTGCCAGCAGCTCGGTTGGTGAGCAGTTCTTC
CDR3aa: CASSSVGEQFF
d_gene: .
abundance: few
v_gene: TRBV7-2
j_gene: TRBJ2-1

CDR3nt: TGTGCCAGCAGTGGAAGACTAGCGGGGGGCAGCACAGATACGCAGTATTTT
CDR3aa: CASSGRLAGGSTDTQYF
d_gene: TRBD2
abundance: .
v_gene: TRBV25-1
j_gene: TRBJ2-3

CDR3nt: TGTGCCAGCAGCGTAGGAGGGGAACCCCTCTACGAGCAGTACTTC
CDR3aa: CASSVGGEPLYEQYF
d_gene: .
abundance: few
v_gene: TRBV9
j_gene: TRBJ2-7

CDR3nt: TGCGCCAGCAGCCCAGAGGGGTTATCCTCCTACAATGAGCAGTTCTTC
CDR3aa: CASSPEGLSSYNEQFF
d_gene: .
abundance: .
v_gene: TRBV4-3
j_gene: TRBJ2-1

CDR3nt: TGCGCCAGCAGCCTCGGCAGGGGGCTTAGTGAGCAGTTCTTC
CDR3aa: CASSLGRGLSEQFF
d_gene: TRBD1
abundance: few
v_gene: TRBV4-3
j_gene: TRBJ2-1

CDR3nt: TGTGCCAGCAGCACCCTATGGGGCTACACCTTC
CDR3aa: CASSTLWGYTF
d_gene: .
abundance: .
v_gene: TRBV28
j_gene: TRBJ1-2

CDR3nt: TGCGCCAGCAGCTTGGTACAGCCCCAAGAGACCCAGTACTTC
CDR3aa: CASSLVQPQETQYF
d_gene: .
abundance: .
v_gene: TRBV5-1
j_gene: TRBJ2-5

CDR3nt: TGTGCCAGCAGCTTAGCGGATGTTGGTGGCTACACCTTC
CDR3aa: CASSLADVGGYTF
d_gene: .
abundance: few
v_gene: TRBV7-9
j_gene: TRBJ1-2

CDR3nt: TGTGCCAGCAGCCGAGCCTTAGGATACGAGCAGTACTTC
CDR3aa: CASSRALGYEQYF
d_gene: .
abundance: .
v_gene: TRBV7-3
j_gene: TRBJ2-7

CDR3nt: TGCAGTGCTAGAGCGTCGGGTGATGGCTACACCTTC
CDR3aa: CSARASGDGYTF
d_gene: .
abundance: .
v_gene: TRBV20-1
j_gene: TRBJ1-2

CDR3nt: TGCAGCGCTAAATCCCACAGGGGAGGCGATGAGCAGTACTTC
CDR3aa: CSAKSHRGGDEQYF
d_gene: .
abundance: .
v_gene: TRBV29-1
j_gene: TRBJ2-7

CDR3nt: TGTGCCAGCATTCCAACAGGGGCCAAAAACATTCAGTACTTC
CDR3aa: CASIPTGAKNIQYF
d_gene: .
abundance: .
v_gene: TRBV6-2/TRBV6-3
j_gene: TRBJ2-4

CDR3nt: TGTGCCAGCAGCCAGCATGGGGGTATGAACACCATATATTTT
CDR3aa: CASSQHGGMNTIYF
d_gene: .
abundance: .
v_gene: TRBV4-2
j_gene: TRBJ1-3

CDR3nt: TGTGCCAGCAGGCGGACAGGGGGTACGGAGCAGTACTTC
CDR3aa: CASRRTGGTEQYF
d_gene: TRBD1
abundance: .
v_gene: TRBV6-5
j_gene: TRBJ2-7

CDR3nt: TGTGCCACCAGGCCGGGGGTCGGTGGCTACACCTTC
CDR3aa: CATRPGVGGYTF
d_gene: .
abundance: .
v_gene: TRBV28
j_gene: TRBJ1-2

CDR3nt: TGTGCCAGCAGTTTATCAGGGGAGGCTGAGCAGTTCTTC
CDR3aa: CASSLSGEAEQFF
d_gene: .
abundance: .
v_gene: TRBV6-6
j_gene: TRBJ2-1

CDR3nt: TGCAGTGCTAGAGATCCAATAGCGGCTAGCAATCAGCCCCAGCATTTT
CDR3aa: CSARDPIAASNQPQHF
d_gene: .
abundance: once
v_gene: TRBV20-1
j_gene: TRBJ1-5

CDR3nt: TGTGCCAGCAGCTTAGAAGTTGCAGGGCGGGCAGGCAATGAGCAGTTCTTC
CDR3aa: CASSLEVAGRAGNEQFF
d_gene: .
abundance: .
v_gene: TRBV13
j_gene: TRBJ2-1

CDR3nt: TGTGCCAGGTCCACTCGTAGCATGTACTTC
CDR3aa: CARSTRSMYF
d_gene: .
abundance: once
v_gene: TRBV21-1
j_gene: TRBJ2-5

CDR3nt: TGTGCCAGCGGGGCTAGTGGGGTTTCCGATACGCAGTATTTT
CDR3aa: CASGASGVSDTQYF
d_gene: .
abundance: .
v_gene: TRBV7-8
j_gene: TRBJ2-3

CDR3nt: TGCGCCAGCAGCAAACCGACGGAAGCCTACGAGCAGTACTTC
CDR3aa: CASSKPTEAYEQYF
d_gene: .
abundance: .
v_gene: TRBV5-1
j_gene: TRBJ2-7

CDR3nt: TGTGCCAGCAGCCAGAATACAGGATATAATTCACCCCTCCACTTT
CDR3aa: CASSQNTGYNSPLHF
d_gene: .
abundance: .
v_gene: TRBV11-2
j_gene: TRBJ1-6